The TCR beta chain described here comes from a study of cytomegalovirus exposure and HLA in healthy donors. About the research overall: Both the approximately 120 validation repertoires and the approximately 620 first-cohort repertoires used the same platform, as reported by a later analysis. The study, taken as a whole, reports: Most sequenced TCRs were rare (though some public TCRs occurred in many donors).

Sequenced by immunoSEQ multiplex PCR; TCRdb stores in-frame clones only, minus some. The profile covers under 300,000 clones, with 65% to 90% appearing a single time and 0.9% to 1.1% taken by the ten largest. This clone has just one count. No antigen is known for it. The donors belonged to the approximately 110-subject validation cohort, separate from the roughly 720-subject first cohort. Germline-derived CDR1 and CDR2 are MGHRA and YSYEKL. The V and J ends lost 0 bases and 0 bases respectively, with 15 bases between them. CDR3 length: 18 amino acids. The chain has TRBV4-1 and TRBJ1-3; tentatively, D is TRBD1 (6 bases). The source is a woman aged 18-29 years in good health and CMV-seronegative. The sequenced sample consisted of PBMCs. CDR3 sequence: CASSQDVAGAISGNTIYF. The CDR3 DNA sequence: TGCGCCAGCAGCCAAGATGTGGCAGGGGCGATCTCTGGAAACACCATATATTTT.